A selection of T cell receptor beta chains follows, all from one sample in a study of T-cell memory formation after mild COVID-19. TCRdb re-derived calls from the 5' RACE reads in MiXCR, one entry per CDR3 protein. Here the sample spans roughly 130,000 distinct CDR3 sequences, about 5.9% being singletons. The specimen was PBMCs or a T cell subset sorted from them (not recorded which). Source of these receptors: an adult woman who had mild COVID-19 (a few samples of this study predate the infection). Cell type and time point are not known. Each CDR3 is given with its conserved first and last residue. The order of the fields is CDR3 protein, CDR3 DNA, CDR3 length, J gene, V gene, D gene, clone size. D genes are given only for firm matches. The size of a clone is reported for some rows only, either as once, few or many, or as a class for expanded clones.

CDR3aa: CASSLDGGQPQHF; CDR3nt: TGTGCCAGCTCACTCGACGGGGGTCAGCCCCAGCATTTT; len: 13; j_gene: TRBJ1-5; v_gene: TRBV18; d_gene: NA; abundance: NA
CDR3aa: CASRLTLTGDYNEQFF; CDR3nt: TGCGCCAGCAGACTGACTTTAACAGGGGATTACAATGAGCAGTTCTTC; len: 16; j_gene: TRBJ2-1; v_gene: TRBV5-1; d_gene: TRBD1; abundance: many
CDR3aa: CASSSWTSGPGGDEQFF; CDR3nt: TGTGCCAGCAGTTCCTGGACTAGCGGGCCAGGGGGGGATGAGCAGTTCTTC; len: 17; j_gene: TRBJ2-1; v_gene: TRBV12-3/TRBV12-4; d_gene: TRBD2; abundance: NA
CDR3aa: CASLAGNTGELFF; CDR3nt: TGTGCCAGCCTAGCGGGTAACACCGGGGAGCTGTTTTTT; len: 13; j_gene: TRBJ2-2; v_gene: TRBV12-3/TRBV12-4; d_gene: TRBD2; abundance: few
CDR3aa: CSPTLAGRSSYNEQFF; CDR3nt: TGCAGCCCAACTCTAGCGGGAAGAAGCTCCTACAATGAGCAGTTCTTC; len: 16; j_gene: TRBJ2-1; v_gene: TRBV29-1; d_gene: TRBD2; abundance: NA
CDR3aa: CAITTTGGGYTF; CDR3nt: TGTGCCATCACCACGACAGGAGGAGGCTACACCTTC; len: 12; j_gene: TRBJ1-2; v_gene: TRBV10-3; d_gene: NA; abundance: many
CDR3aa: CASSYTVAGAFNEQFF; CDR3nt: TGCGCCAGCAGCTACACGGTAGCGGGAGCATTCAATGAGCAGTTCTTC; len: 16; j_gene: TRBJ2-1; v_gene: TRBV5-1; d_gene: TRBD2; abundance: many
CDR3aa: CASSQGIPRETQYF; CDR3nt: TGTGCCAGCAGCCAAGGGATCCCGAGGGAGACCCAGTACTTC; len: 14; j_gene: TRBJ2-5; v_gene: TRBV14; d_gene: NA; abundance: NA
CDR3aa: CASSLSGNYGYTF; CDR3nt: TGTGCCAGCAGTTTATCGGGGAACTATGGCTACACCTTC; len: 13; j_gene: TRBJ1-2; v_gene: TRBV12-3/TRBV12-4; d_gene: NA; abundance: many
CDR3aa: CSASSQESYTGELFF; CDR3nt: TGCAGTGCTAGTTCGCAGGAGTCGTACACCGGGGAGCTGTTTTTT; len: 15; j_gene: TRBJ2-2; v_gene: TRBV20-1; d_gene: NA; abundance: many
CDR3aa: CASSLSSVINDEQFF; CDR3nt: TGTGCCAGCAGCTTGTCGAGCGTAATTAACGATGAGCAGTTCTTC; len: 15; j_gene: TRBJ2-1; v_gene: TRBV7-3; d_gene: NA; abundance: many
CDR3aa: CASSSEAGRTGELFF; CDR3nt: TGTGCCAGCAGCTCCGAGGCAGGGCGGACCGGGGAGCTGTTTTTT; len: 15; j_gene: TRBJ2-2; v_gene: TRBV5-6; d_gene: NA; abundance: many
CDR3aa: CASSRSSGTYTDTQYF; CDR3nt: TGTGCCAGCAGCCGATCTAGCGGAACCTACACAGATACGCAGTATTTT; len: 16; j_gene: TRBJ2-3; v_gene: TRBV7-2; d_gene: TRBD2; abundance: medium-sized
CDR3aa: CSARVGDPPYEQYF; CDR3nt: TGCAGTGCTAGAGTTGGAGACCCTCCCTACGAGCAGTACTTC; len: 14; j_gene: TRBJ2-7; v_gene: TRBV20-1; d_gene: NA; abundance: many
CDR3aa: CASSLLGRVGNTIYF; CDR3nt: TGTGCCAGCAGCCTCCTCGGGAGGGTTGGAAACACCATATATTTT; len: 15; j_gene: TRBJ1-3; v_gene: TRBV7-9; d_gene: NA; abundance: few
CDR3aa: CASSPLPQRADTQYF; CDR3nt: TGTGCCAGCAGCCCCCTCCCCCAGCGGGCAGATACGCAGTATTTT; len: 15; j_gene: TRBJ2-3; v_gene: TRBV7-8; d_gene: NA; abundance: many
CDR3aa: CASSAQANTQKYF; CDR3nt: TGTGCCAGCAGTGCACAAGCCAACACCCAAAAGTACTTC; len: 13; j_gene: TRBJ2-7; v_gene: TRBV27; d_gene: NA; abundance: NA
CDR3aa: CASSLLQSSGANVLTF; CDR3nt: TGCGCCAGCAGCCTTCTACAGAGCTCTGGGGCCAACGTCCTGACTTTC; len: 16; j_gene: TRBJ2-6; v_gene: TRBV5-1; d_gene: NA; abundance: few
CDR3aa: CSPPATGGYTF; CDR3nt: TGCAGTCCTCCGGCGACCGGTGGCTACACCTTC; len: 11; j_gene: TRBJ1-2; v_gene: TRBV20-1; d_gene: NA; abundance: NA
CDR3aa: CAISDRGVEAFF; CDR3nt: TGTGCCATCTCCGACAGAGGCGTTGAAGCTTTCTTT; len: 12; j_gene: TRBJ1-1; v_gene: TRBV10-3; d_gene: NA; abundance: many
CDR3aa: CASSDWGRGFVGYTF; CDR3nt: TGTGCCAGCAGTGATTGGGGCAGGGGATTTGTAGGCTACACCTTC; len: 15; j_gene: TRBJ1-2; v_gene: TRBV25-1; d_gene: NA; abundance: NA
CDR3aa: CASSQVGPRITGELFF; CDR3nt: TGTGCCAGCAGCCAAGTAGGCCCTCGTATCACCGGGGAGCTGTTTTTT; len: 16; j_gene: TRBJ2-2; v_gene: TRBV3-1; d_gene: NA; abundance: NA
CDR3aa: CASSQGSSVETQYF; CDR3nt: TGTGCCAGCAGCCAAGGGTCATCGGTGGAGACCCAGTACTTC; len: 14; j_gene: TRBJ2-5; v_gene: TRBV3-1; d_gene: NA; abundance: NA
CDR3aa: CASTHGGRGEETQYF; CDR3nt: TGTGCCAGCACTCACGGCGGGAGAGGGGAAGAGACCCAGTACTTC; len: 15; j_gene: TRBJ2-5; v_gene: TRBV5-4; d_gene: TRBD2; abundance: many
CDR3aa: CASSFGTSSQDTQYF; CDR3nt: TGTGCCAGCAGCTTCGGGACTAGCTCCCAAGATACGCAGTATTTT; len: 15; j_gene: TRBJ2-3; v_gene: TRBV7-3; d_gene: TRBD2; abundance: many
CDR3aa: CASTGSSNSPLHF; CDR3nt: TGTGCCAGCACGGGGTCGAGTAATTCACCCCTCCACTTT; len: 13; j_gene: TRBJ1-6; v_gene: TRBV12-3/TRBV12-4; d_gene: NA; abundance: many
CDR3aa: CASSRTNEKLFF; CDR3nt: TGTGCCAGCAGCCGAACTAATGAAAAACTGTTTTTT; len: 12; j_gene: TRBJ1-4; v_gene: TRBV7-9; d_gene: NA; abundance: few
CDR3aa: CSAPAGARGTDTQYF; CDR3nt: TGCAGTGCCCCGGCGGGGGCCCGGGGCACAGATACGCAGTATTTT; len: 15; j_gene: TRBJ2-3; v_gene: TRBV20-1; d_gene: NA; abundance: NA
CDR3aa: CASGLVIGRGVETQYF; CDR3nt: TGTGCTAGTGGTTTGGTAATAGGCCGTGGGGTCGAGACCCAGTACTTC; len: 16; j_gene: TRBJ2-5; v_gene: TRBV12-5; d_gene: NA; abundance: many
CDR3aa: CASSLDEAREETQYF; CDR3nt: TGCGCCAGCAGCTTGGATGAAGCGCGAGAGGAGACCCAGTACTTC; len: 15; j_gene: TRBJ2-5; v_gene: TRBV5-1; d_gene: NA; abundance: NA
CDR3aa: CASSMLQGARPDTQYF; CDR3nt: TGCGCCAGCAGCATGCTACAGGGGGCGCGTCCAGATACGCAGTATTTT; len: 16; j_gene: TRBJ2-3; v_gene: TRBV5-1; d_gene: TRBD1; abundance: few
CDR3aa: CASGMGNQPQHF; CDR3nt: TGTGCCAGTGGGATGGGCAATCAGCCCCAGCATTTT; len: 12; j_gene: TRBJ1-5; v_gene: TRBV7-6; d_gene: NA; abundance: NA
CDR3aa: CASSFGTAEAPQHF; CDR3nt: TGTGCCAGCAGCTTCGGGACGGCGGAGGCACCCCAGCATTTT; len: 14; j_gene: TRBJ1-5; v_gene: TRBV7-9; d_gene: NA; abundance: few
CDR3aa: CSARPGQRNTEAFF; CDR3nt: TGCAGTGCTAGGCCCGGACAGCGGAACACTGAAGCTTTCTTT; len: 14; j_gene: TRBJ1-1; v_gene: TRBV20-1; d_gene: NA; abundance: many
CDR3aa: CASSRGGALEDTQYF; CDR3nt: TGTGCCAGCAGCCGGGGGGGAGCGCTTGAAGATACGCAGTATTTT; len: 15; j_gene: TRBJ2-3; v_gene: TRBV4-2; d_gene: TRBD2; abundance: NA
CDR3aa: CASSQGGGSLSYEQYF; CDR3nt: TGTGCCAGCAGCCAAGGGGGGGGAAGCCTCTCCTACGAGCAGTACTTC; len: 16; j_gene: TRBJ2-7; v_gene: TRBV3-1; d_gene: TRBD2; abundance: few
CDR3aa: CAWRPGLGAEQETQYF; CDR3nt: TGTGCCTGGAGGCCGGGACTCGGAGCAGAACAGGAGACCCAGTACTTC; len: 16; j_gene: TRBJ2-5; v_gene: TRBV30; d_gene: NA; abundance: few
CDR3aa: CSAGLPGPGFDEQFF; CDR3nt: TGCAGTGCTGGGCTCCCGGGACCAGGATTCGATGAGCAGTTCTTC; len: 15; j_gene: TRBJ2-1; v_gene: TRBV20-1; d_gene: NA; abundance: few
CDR3aa: CASSSQVTGELFF; CDR3nt: TGTGCCAGCAGCTCACAGGTCACCGGGGAGCTGTTTTTT; len: 13; j_gene: TRBJ2-2; v_gene: TRBV5-5; d_gene: NA; abundance: few
CDR3aa: CATRDSYNEQFF; CDR3nt: TGTGCCACCAGGGACTCTTACAATGAGCAGTTCTTC; len: 12; j_gene: TRBJ2-1; v_gene: TRBV15; d_gene: NA; abundance: few
CDR3aa: CASSPGFGNQPQHF; CDR3nt: TGTGCCAGCAGTCCAGGGTTTGGCAATCAGCCCCAGCATTTT; len: 14; j_gene: TRBJ1-5; v_gene: TRBV27; d_gene: NA; abundance: few
CDR3aa: CASRLGGSYNEQFF; CDR3nt: TGTGCCAGCAGGCTGGGAGGCTCCTACAATGAGCAGTTCTTC; len: 14; j_gene: TRBJ2-1; v_gene: TRBV6-2/TRBV6-3; d_gene: NA; abundance: NA
CDR3aa: CASSQDWNGEQFF; CDR3nt: TGTGCCAGCTCACAGGACTGGAACGGGGAGCAGTTCTTC; len: 13; j_gene: TRBJ2-1; v_gene: TRBV18; d_gene: NA; abundance: few
CDR3aa: CASSPDRTNTGELFF; CDR3nt: TGTGCCAGCAGCCCGGACAGGACCAACACCGGGGAGCTGTTTTTT; len: 15; j_gene: TRBJ2-2; v_gene: TRBV11-2; d_gene: TRBD1; abundance: few
CDR3aa: CASSLGDRVLNSNQPQHF; CDR3nt: TGTGCCAGCAGTTTAGGGGACAGGGTTCTTAATAGCAATCAGCCCCAGCATTTT; len: 18; j_gene: TRBJ1-5; v_gene: TRBV12-3/TRBV12-4; d_gene: TRBD1; abundance: NA
CDR3aa: CASSFSRGGEQYF; CDR3nt: TGCGCCAGCAGCTTCAGTAGGGGAGGGGAGCAGTACTTC; len: 13; j_gene: TRBJ2-7; v_gene: TRBV5-1; d_gene: TRBD2; abundance: many
CDR3aa: CATRDKASGSDEQFF; CDR3nt: TGTGCCACCAGGGATAAGGCTAGCGGGAGCGATGAGCAGTTCTTC; len: 15; j_gene: TRBJ2-1; v_gene: TRBV24-1; d_gene: TRBD2; abundance: NA
CDR3aa: CATSRDRAQNQPQHF; CDR3nt: TGTGCCACCAGCAGAGATAGGGCTCAAAATCAGCCCCAGCATTTT; len: 15; j_gene: TRBJ1-5; v_gene: TRBV15; d_gene: NA; abundance: few
CDR3aa: CASSKRQIFSNQPQHF; CDR3nt: TGTGCCAGCAGTAAACGACAGATTTTTAGCAATCAGCCCCAGCATTTT; len: 16; j_gene: TRBJ1-5; v_gene: TRBV2; d_gene: NA; abundance: NA
CDR3aa: CASSYNRGLAGRSGELFF; CDR3nt: TGTGCCAGCAGTTACAACAGAGGACTAGCGGGAAGATCCGGGGAGCTGTTTTTT; len: 18; j_gene: TRBJ2-2; v_gene: TRBV6-5; d_gene: TRBD2; abundance: few
CDR3aa: CASSYSRDRVGSNEQFF; CDR3nt: TGTGCCAGCAGTTACTCTCGGGACAGGGTAGGGAGCAATGAGCAGTTCTTC; len: 17; j_gene: TRBJ2-1; v_gene: TRBV6-5; d_gene: TRBD1; abundance: NA